This T cell receptor (beta chain) was captured in a study of blood T cell repertoires in COVID-19. Study in general: Acute and convalescent COVID-19 samples came from the United States, Italy and Spain.

The CDR3 loop spans 14 amino acids. The V gene lost 2 bases and the J gene lost 10 bases, with 12 bases spanning the gap. Per the germline V gene, CDR1 is ENHRY and CDR2 is SYGVKD. The repertoire was sequenced with immunoSEQ multiplex PCR; TCRdb's copy has only in-frame clones and lacks some. The profile shows 150,000 or so clones, less than 90% of them singletons. What was sequenced was peripheral blood. The TCR was taken from a woman between 65 and 79 years old with acute or convalescent COVID-19. The genes are TRBV10-3 and TRBJ1-6; D is unresolved. The chain's CDR3 is CAISEVEGRSPLHF. DNA for the CDR3: TGTGCCATCAGTGAGGTCGAGGGTAGGTCACCCCTCCACTTT.